The 7 T cell receptor beta chains presented below share a single source sample, sequenced in a study of chemoradiotherapy in HPV16-positive cancers. Method: immunoSEQ multiplex PCR; TCRdb's copy keeps in-frame clones and lacks some. The sample has tens of thousands of clones, approximately 88% seen once. The sequences come from blood, collected from a patient who underwent chemoradiotherapy. Source of these receptors: a human donor with HPV-associated anogenital cancer.

V and J are TRBV6-5 and TRBJ2-5; possibly TRBD2 for D (7 bases). The CDR3 is 14 residues long. Trimming took 3 bases from V and 5 from J, leaving 13 bases between them. Germline values: CDR1 MNHEY, CDR2 SVGAGI. Here the CDR3 reads CASSYSGGQETQYF. In DNA form, the CDR3 reads TGTGCCAGCAGTTATTCCGGGGGGCAGGAGACCCAGTACTTC.

The genes are TRBV5-1 and TRBJ2-3; 8 nucleotides match TRBD2. This CDR3 has 18 residues. Germline V gene data show CDR1 as SGHRS and CDR2 as YFSETQ. The junction had 13 bases not matched to a gene; V was cut back by 4 bases and J by 0 bases. CDR3 sequence (DNA): TGCGCCAGCAGCCTTAGCGGGGTCAGAGACCCTAGCACAGATACGCAGTATTTT. It encodes CASSLSGVRDPSTDTQYF. The full variable domain, rest sourced from reference TRBV5-1 and TRBJ2-3, is KAGVTQTPRYLIKTRGQQVTLSCSPISGHRSVSWYQQTPGQGLQFLFEYFSETQRNKGNFPGRFSGRQFSNSRSEMNVSTLELGDSALYLCASSLSGVRDPSTDTQYFGPGTRLTVL.

The chain couples TRBV9 to TRBJ1-1, with a weak D call TRBD1 (5 bases). Trimming took off 3 bases at V and 8 bases at J, with 17 bases between the two ends. The CDR3 has 14 amino acids. Germline CDR1 and CDR2: SGDLS and YYNGEE. CDR3 sequence: CASSGRQNWREAFF. The CDR3 nucleotides are TGTGCCAGCAGCGGCCGACAGAATTGGAGGGAAGCTTTCTTT.

The chain employs TRBV10-3 and TRBJ1-1; the D gene is possibly TRBD1 (5 bases). CDR1 ENHRY and CDR2 SYGVKD come from the germline V gene. The CDR3 spans 13 residues. The germline V and J ends were trimmed by 7 bases and 1 base, with 10 bases remaining between them. The CDR3 coding sequence is TGTGCCATCAATGGACAATCGAACACTGAAGCTTTCTTT. Protein: CAINGQSNTEAFF.

The V gene is TRBV6-5, the J gene TRBJ2-1, with D perhaps TRBD2 (5 bases). Trimming cost V 6 bases and J 4 bases, with 13 bases left between them. The CDR3 is 14 amino acids. Germline V gene sequence: CDR1 MNHEY, CDR2 SVGAGI. CDR3 loop: CASREVGQYNEQFF. Written as DNA, the CDR3 is TGTGCCAGCAGGGAGGTCGGGCAATACAATGAGCAGTTCTTC.

In this sample, this clone turned up once. The V call is TRBV11-3, the J call TRBJ2-3, with 7 bases fitting TRBD1. The germline CDR1 and CDR2 sequences are SGHNT and YENEEA. V was pared by 6 bases and J by 6 bases, with 12 bases of the junction left unmatched. The CDR3 has 15 residues. The CDR3 protein is CASSRSTGDMDTQYF. The CDR3 DNA reads as TGTGCCAGCAGTCGCAGCACAGGGGATATGGATACGCAGTATTTT.

The J gene is TRBJ2-6, the V gene TRBV15; D possibly matches TRBD1 or TRBD2 (5 bases each). Between the trimmed V and J ends, which lost 0 bases and 1 base, there was a span of 16 bases. The CDR3 totals 19 residues. Per germline, CDR1 LNHNV and CDR2 YYDKDF (reference sequence). The CDR3 is CATSRDRGDAISGANVLTF. The CDR3 bases are TGTGCCACCAGCAGAGATCGAGGGGATGCCATTTCTGGGGCCAACGTCCTGACTTTC.